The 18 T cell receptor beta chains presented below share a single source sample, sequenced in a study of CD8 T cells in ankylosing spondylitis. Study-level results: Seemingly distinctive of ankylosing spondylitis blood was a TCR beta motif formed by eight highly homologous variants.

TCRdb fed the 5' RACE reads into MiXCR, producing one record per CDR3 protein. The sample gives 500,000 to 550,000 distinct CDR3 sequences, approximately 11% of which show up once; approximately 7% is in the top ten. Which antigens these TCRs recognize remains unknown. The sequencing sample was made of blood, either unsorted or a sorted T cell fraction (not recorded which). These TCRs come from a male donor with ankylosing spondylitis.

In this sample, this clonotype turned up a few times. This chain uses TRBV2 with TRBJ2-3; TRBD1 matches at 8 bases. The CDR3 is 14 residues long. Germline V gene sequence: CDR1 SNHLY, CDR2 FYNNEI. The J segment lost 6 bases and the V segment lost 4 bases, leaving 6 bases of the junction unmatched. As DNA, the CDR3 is TGTGCCAGCAGTGCCGACAGGGGTTACGATACGCAGTATTTT. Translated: CASSADRGYDTQYF. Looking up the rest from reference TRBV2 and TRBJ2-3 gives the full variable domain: EPEVTQTPSHQVTQMGQEVILRCVPISNHLYFYWYRQILGQKVEFLVSFYNNEISEKSEIFDDQFSVERPDGSNFTLKIRSTKLEDSAMYFCASSADRGYDTQYFGPGTRLTVL.

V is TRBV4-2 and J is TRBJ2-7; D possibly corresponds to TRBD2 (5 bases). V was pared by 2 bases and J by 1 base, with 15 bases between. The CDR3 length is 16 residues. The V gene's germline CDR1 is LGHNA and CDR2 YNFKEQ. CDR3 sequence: CASSQPDYASSYEQYF. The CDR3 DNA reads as TGTGCCAGCAGCCAACCAGACTACGCATCTTCCTACGAGCAGTACTTC.

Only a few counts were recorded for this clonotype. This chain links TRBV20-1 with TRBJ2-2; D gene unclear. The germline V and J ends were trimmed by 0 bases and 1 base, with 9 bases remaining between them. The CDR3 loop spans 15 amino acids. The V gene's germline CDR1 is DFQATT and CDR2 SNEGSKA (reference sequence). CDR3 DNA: TGCAGTGCTAGAGATCGCAGGATGAACACCGGGGAGCTGTTTTTT. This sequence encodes CSARDRRMNTGELFF.

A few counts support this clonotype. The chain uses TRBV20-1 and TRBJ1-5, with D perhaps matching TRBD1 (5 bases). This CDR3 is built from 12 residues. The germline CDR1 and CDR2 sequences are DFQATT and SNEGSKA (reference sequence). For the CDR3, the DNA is TGCAGCGGGCGACGGGGGGATCAGCCCCAGCATTTT. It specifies CSGRRGDQPQHF.

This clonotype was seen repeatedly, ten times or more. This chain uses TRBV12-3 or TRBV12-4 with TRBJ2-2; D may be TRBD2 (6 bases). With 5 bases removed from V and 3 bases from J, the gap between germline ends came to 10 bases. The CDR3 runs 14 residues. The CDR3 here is CASSRWGDTGELFF. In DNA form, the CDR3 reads TGTGCCAGCAGTAGGTGGGGGGACACCGGGGAGCTGTTTTTT.

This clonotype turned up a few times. CDR3 region: CASSSTGLSDTEAFF. CDR3 DNA sequence: TGTGCCAGCAGCTCCACAGGGTTATCGGACACTGAAGCTTTCTTT. This chain connects TRBV7-9 to TRBJ1-1, with D perhaps TRBD1 (6 bases). CDR3 size: 15 residues. Germline V lookup: CDR1 SEHNR, CDR2 FQNEAQ (reference sequence). Trimming cost V 4 bases and J 3 bases, with 15 bases left between them. Variable domain in full (rest from reference TRBV7-9 and TRBJ1-1): DTGVSQNPRHKITKRGQNVTFRCDPISEHNRLYWYRQTLGQGPEFLTYFQNEAQLEKSRLLSDRFSAERPKGSFSTLEIQRTEQGDSAMYLCASSSTGLSDTEAFFGQGTRLTVV.

The DNA of the CDR3 is TGTGCCAGCAGCCGTAGTCAGGGTGAAGCTTTCTTT. This sequence encodes CASSRSQGEAFF. The V gene is TRBV13, the J gene TRBJ1-1; possible D gene TRBD1, 5 bases. Trimming pared 5 bases from V and 7 bases from J, leaving 11 bases between. CDR1 is PRHDT, CDR2 FYEKMQ, per germline (reference sequence). The CDR3 extends over 12 amino acids.

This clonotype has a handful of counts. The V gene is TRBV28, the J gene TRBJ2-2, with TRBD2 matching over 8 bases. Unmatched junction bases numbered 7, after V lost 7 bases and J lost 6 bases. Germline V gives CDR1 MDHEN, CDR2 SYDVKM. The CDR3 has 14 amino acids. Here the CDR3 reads CASTMSGRSGELFF. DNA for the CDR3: TGTGCCAGCACCATGAGCGGGAGATCCGGGGAGCTGTTTTTT.

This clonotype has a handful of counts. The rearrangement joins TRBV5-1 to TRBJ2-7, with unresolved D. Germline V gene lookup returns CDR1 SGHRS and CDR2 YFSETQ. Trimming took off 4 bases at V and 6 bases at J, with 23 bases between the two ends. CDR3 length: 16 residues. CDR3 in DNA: TGCGCCAGCAGCCCCACCCCCTCGGAGCAAGGCCCCGAGCAGTACTTC. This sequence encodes CASSPTPSEQGPEQYF. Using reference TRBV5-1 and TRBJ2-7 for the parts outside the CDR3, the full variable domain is KAGVTQTPRYLIKTRGQQVTLSCSPISGHRSVSWYQQTPGQGLQFLFEYFSETQRNKGNFPGRFSGRQFSNSRSEMNVSTLELGDSALYLCASSPTPSEQGPEQYFGPGTRLTVT.

The CDR3 reads CATSDPSLGGSVTGELFF. DNA for the CDR3: TGTGCCACCAGTGATCCGTCATTGGGGGGCTCAGTCACCGGGGAGCTGTTTTTT. The chain couples TRBV24-1 to TRBJ2-2, with D perhaps being TRBD1 or TRBD2 (6 bases each). Germline V gene data show CDR1 as KGHDR and CDR2 as SFDVKD. Deletions cut 3 bases from V and 4 bases from J, with 20 bases between. This CDR3 is 18 amino acids long.

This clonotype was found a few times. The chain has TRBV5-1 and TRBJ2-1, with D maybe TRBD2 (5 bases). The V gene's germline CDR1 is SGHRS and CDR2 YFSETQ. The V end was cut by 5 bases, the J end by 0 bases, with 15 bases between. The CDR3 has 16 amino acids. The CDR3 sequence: CASRVLATSSYNEQFF. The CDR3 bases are TGCGCCAGCAGGGTCCTAGCTACAAGCTCCTACAATGAGCAGTTCTTC.

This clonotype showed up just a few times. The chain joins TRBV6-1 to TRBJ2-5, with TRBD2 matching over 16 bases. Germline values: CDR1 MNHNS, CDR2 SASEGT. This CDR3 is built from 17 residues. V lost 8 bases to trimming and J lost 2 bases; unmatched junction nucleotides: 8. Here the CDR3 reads CASRMGTSGRAQETQYF. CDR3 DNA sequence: TGTGCCAGCCGGATGGGGACTAGCGGGAGGGCGCAAGAGACCCAGTACTTC.

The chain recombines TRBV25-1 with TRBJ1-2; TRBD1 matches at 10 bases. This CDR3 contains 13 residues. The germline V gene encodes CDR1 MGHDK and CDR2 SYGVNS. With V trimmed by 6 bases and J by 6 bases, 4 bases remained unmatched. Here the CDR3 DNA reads TGTGCCAGCAGGACAGGGGGCTCTGATGGCTACACCTTC. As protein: CASRTGGSDGYTF.

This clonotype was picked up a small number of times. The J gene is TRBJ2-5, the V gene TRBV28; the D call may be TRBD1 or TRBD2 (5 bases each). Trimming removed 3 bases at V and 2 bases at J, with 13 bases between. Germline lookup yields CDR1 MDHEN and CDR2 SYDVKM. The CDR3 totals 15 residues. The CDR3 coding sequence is TGTGCCAGCAGTTTGTTTACGGGACCACAAGAGACCCAGTACTTC. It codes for CASSLFTGPQETQYF.

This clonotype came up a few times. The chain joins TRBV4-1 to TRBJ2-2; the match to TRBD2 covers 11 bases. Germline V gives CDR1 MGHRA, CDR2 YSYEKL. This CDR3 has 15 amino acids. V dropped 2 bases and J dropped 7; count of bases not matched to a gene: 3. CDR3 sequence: CASSQNLAGGGELFF. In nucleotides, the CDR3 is TGCGCCAGCAGCCAAAATCTAGCGGGAGGCGGGGAGCTGTTTTTT.

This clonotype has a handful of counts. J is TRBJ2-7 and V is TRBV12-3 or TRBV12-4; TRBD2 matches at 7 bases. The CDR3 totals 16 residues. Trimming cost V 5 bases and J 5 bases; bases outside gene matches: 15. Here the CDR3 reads CASSHGETSWINEQYF. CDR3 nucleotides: TGTGCCAGCAGTCACGGAGAGACTAGCTGGATTAACGAGCAGTACTTC.

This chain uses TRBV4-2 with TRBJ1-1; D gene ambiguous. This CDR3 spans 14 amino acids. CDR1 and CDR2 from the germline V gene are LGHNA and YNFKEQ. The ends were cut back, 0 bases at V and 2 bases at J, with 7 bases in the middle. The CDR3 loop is CASSQEALNTEAFF. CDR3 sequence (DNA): TGTGCCAGCAGCCAAGAGGCTCTAAACACTGAAGCTTTCTTT.

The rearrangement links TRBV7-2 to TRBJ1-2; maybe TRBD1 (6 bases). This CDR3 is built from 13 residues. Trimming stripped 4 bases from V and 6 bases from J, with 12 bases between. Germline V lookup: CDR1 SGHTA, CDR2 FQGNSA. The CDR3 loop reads CASSSAGANGYTF. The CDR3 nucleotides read TGTGCCAGCAGCTCCGCGGGGGCTAATGGCTACACCTTC.